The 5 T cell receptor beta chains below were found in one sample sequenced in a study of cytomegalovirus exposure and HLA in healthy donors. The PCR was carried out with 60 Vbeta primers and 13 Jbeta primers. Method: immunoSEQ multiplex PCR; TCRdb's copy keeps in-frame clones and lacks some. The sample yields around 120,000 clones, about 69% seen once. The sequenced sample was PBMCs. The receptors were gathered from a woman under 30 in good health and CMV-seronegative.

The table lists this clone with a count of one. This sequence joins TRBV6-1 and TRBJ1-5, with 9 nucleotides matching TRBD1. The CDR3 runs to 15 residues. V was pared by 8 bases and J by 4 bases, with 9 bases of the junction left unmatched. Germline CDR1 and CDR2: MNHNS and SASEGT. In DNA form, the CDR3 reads TGTGCCAGCCGAAAACCGGGACAGGGTAATCAGCCCCAGCATTTT. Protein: CASRKPGQGNQPQHF.

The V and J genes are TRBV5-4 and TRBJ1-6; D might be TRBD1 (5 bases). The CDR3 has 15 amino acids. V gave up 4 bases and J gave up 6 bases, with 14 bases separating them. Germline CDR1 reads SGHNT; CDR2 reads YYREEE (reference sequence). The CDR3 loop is CASSPKEGPNSPLHF. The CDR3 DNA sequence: TGTGCCAGCAGCCCTAAGGAGGGGCCTAATTCACCCCTCCACTTT.

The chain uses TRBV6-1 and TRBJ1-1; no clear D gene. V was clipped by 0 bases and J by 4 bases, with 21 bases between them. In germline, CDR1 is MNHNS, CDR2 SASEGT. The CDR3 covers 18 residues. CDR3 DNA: TGTGCCAGCAGTGAAGCTACCTTAGCTAGGCTTGTAGGCACTGAAGCTTTCTTT. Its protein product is CASSEATLARLVGTEAFF.

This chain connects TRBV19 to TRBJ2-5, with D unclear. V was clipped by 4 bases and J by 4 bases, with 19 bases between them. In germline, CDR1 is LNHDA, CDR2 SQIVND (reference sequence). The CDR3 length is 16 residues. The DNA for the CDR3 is TGTGCCAGTAGTAACGGTTTATTAGGCGGTCGAGAGACCCAGTACTTC. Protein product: CASSNGLLGGRETQYF.

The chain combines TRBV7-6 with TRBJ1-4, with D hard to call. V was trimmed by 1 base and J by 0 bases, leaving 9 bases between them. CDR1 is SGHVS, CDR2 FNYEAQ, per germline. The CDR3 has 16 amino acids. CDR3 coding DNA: TGTGCCAGCAGCTTAGGTCTCACAGCAACTAATGAAAAACTGTTTTTT. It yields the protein CASSLGLTATNEKLFF.